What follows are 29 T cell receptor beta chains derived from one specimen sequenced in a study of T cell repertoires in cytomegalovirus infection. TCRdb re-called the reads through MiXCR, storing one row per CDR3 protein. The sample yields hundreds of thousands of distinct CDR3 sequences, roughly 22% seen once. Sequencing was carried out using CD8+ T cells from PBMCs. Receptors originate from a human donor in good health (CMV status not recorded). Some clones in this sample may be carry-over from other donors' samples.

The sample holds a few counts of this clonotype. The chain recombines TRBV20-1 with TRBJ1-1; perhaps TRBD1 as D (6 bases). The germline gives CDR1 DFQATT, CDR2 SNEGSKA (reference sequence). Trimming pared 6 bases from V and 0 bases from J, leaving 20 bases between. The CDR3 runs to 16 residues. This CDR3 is CSAGPGGPLMNTEAFF. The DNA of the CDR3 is TGCAGTGCCGGCCCGGGGGGGCCCTTGATGAACACTGAAGCTTTCTTT.

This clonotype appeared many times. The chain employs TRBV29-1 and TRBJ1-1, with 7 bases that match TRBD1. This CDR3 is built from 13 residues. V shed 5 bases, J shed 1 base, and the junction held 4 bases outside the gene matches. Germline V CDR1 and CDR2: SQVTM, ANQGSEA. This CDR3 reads CSVPGQTNTEAFF. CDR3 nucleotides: TGCAGCGTTCCGGGACAGACGAACACTGAAGCTTTCTTT.

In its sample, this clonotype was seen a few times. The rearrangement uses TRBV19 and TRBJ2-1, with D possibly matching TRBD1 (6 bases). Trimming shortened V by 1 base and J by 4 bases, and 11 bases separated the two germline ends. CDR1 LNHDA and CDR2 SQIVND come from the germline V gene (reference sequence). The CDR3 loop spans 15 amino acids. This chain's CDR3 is CASSIGAGEYNEQFF. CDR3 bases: TGTGCCAGTAGTATAGGCGCAGGGGAATACAATGAGCAGTTCTTC.

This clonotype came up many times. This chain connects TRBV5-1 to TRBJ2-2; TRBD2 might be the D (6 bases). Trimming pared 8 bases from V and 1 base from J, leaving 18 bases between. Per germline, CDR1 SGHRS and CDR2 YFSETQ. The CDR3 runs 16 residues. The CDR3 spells CASLPPGTLNTGELFF. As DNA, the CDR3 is TGCGCCAGTTTACCTCCCGGGACTTTGAACACCGGGGAGCTGTTTTTT. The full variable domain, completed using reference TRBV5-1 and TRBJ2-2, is KAGVTQTPRYLIKTRGQQVTLSCSPISGHRSVSWYQQTPGQGLQFLFEYFSETQRNKGNFPGRFSGRQFSNSRSEMNVSTLELGDSALYLCASLPPGTLNTGELFFGEGSRLTVL.

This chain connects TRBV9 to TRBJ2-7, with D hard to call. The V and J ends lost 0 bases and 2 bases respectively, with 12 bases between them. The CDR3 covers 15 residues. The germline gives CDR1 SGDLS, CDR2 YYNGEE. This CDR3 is CASSVAVGKTYEQYF. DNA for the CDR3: TGTGCCAGCAGCGTAGCAGTAGGGAAGACCTACGAGCAGTACTTC.

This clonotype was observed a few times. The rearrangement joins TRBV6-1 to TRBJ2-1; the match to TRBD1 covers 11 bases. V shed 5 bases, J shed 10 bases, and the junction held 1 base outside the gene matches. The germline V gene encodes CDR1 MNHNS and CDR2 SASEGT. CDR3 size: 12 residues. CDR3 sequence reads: CASSRDRGEQFF. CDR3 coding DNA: TGTGCCAGCAGTAGGGACAGGGGGGAGCAGTTCTTC.

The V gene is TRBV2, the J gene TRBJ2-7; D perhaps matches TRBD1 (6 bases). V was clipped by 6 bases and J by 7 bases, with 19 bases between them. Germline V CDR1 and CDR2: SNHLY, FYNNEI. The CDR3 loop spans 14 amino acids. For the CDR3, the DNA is TGTGCCAGCAGCCCCGGGACAACTCACGAGGAGCAGTACTTC. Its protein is CASSPGTTHEEQYF.

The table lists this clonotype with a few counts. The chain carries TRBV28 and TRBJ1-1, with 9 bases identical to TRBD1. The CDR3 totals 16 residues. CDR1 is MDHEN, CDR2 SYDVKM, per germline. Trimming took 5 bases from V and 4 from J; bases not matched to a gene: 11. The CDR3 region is CASSPQGAGKGTEAFF. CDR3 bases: TGTGCCAGCAGTCCACAGGGGGCGGGCAAAGGCACTGAAGCTTTCTTT.

This CDR3 reads CSAETSPQMVYNEQFF. The DNA for the CDR3 is TGCAGTGCGGAAACTAGCCCCCAAATGGTATACAATGAGCAGTTCTTC. The chain couples TRBV20-1 to TRBJ2-1, with D possibly TRBD2 on 6 matching bases. CDR1 is DFQATT, CDR2 SNEGSKA, per germline (reference sequence). This CDR3 comprises 16 residues. Between the trimmed V and J ends, which lost 6 bases and 4 bases, there was a span of 22 bases.

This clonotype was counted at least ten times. CDR3 amino acids: CASSFPGDRVTDTQYF. As DNA, the CDR3 is TGTGCCAGCAGCTTTCCCGGGGACAGGGTCACAGATACGCAGTATTTT. This chain connects TRBV7-9 to TRBJ2-3; 9 nucleotides align to TRBD1. The germline V gene has CDR1 SEHNR and CDR2 FQNEAQ (reference sequence). V lost 3 bases to trimming and J lost 2 bases; unmatched junction nucleotides: 6. This CDR3 has 16 residues.

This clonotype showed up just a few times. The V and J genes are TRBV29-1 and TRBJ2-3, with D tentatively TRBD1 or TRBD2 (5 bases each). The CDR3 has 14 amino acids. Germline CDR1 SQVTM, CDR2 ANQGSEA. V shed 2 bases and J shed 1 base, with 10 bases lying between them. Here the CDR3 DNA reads TGCAGCGTTGAATACGGGGACGGCACAGATACGCAGTATTTT. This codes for CSVEYGDGTDTQYF.

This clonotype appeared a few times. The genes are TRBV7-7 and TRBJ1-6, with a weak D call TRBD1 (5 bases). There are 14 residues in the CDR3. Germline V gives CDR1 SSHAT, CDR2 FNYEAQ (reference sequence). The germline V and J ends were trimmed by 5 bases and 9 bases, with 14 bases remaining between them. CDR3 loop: CASSPSGAGSPLHF. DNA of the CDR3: TGTGCCAGCAGCCCTTCTGGGGCGGGTTCACCCCTCCACTTT.

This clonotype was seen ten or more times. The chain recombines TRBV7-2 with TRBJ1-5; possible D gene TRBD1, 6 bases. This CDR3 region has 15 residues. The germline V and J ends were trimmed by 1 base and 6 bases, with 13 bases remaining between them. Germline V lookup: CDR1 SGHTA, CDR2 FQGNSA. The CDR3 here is CASSLVLGAGQPQHF. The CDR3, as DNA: TGTGCCAGCAGCTTAGTACTGGGGGCGGGTCAGCCCCAGCATTTT.

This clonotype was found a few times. In DNA, the CDR3 is TGTGCCAGCAGTTATAGGGGCCGATCTGGGGCCAACGTCCTGACTTTC. Its protein is CASSYRGRSGANVLTF. The chain joins TRBV28 to TRBJ2-6; D is possibly TRBD1 (5 bases). CDR3 length equals 16 residues. The germline gives CDR1 MDHEN, CDR2 SYDVKM. Between the trimmed V and J ends, which lost 4 bases and 1 base, there was a span of 11 bases. The full variable domain, in which reference TRBV28 and TRBJ2-6 provide the parts outside the CDR3, is DVKVTQSSRYLVKRTGEKVFLECVQDMDHENMFWYRQDPGLGLRLIYFSYDVKMKEKGDIPEGYSVSREKKERFSLILESASTNQTSMYLCASSYRGRSGANVLTFGAGSRLTVL.

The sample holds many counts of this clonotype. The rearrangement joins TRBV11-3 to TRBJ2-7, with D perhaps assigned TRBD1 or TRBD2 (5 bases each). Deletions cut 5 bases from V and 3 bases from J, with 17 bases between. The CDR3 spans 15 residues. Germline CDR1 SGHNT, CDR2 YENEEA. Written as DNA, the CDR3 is TGTGCCAGCAGCCGAGCAACCGGGGCCCTCTACGAGCAGTACTTC. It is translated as CASSRATGALYEQYF. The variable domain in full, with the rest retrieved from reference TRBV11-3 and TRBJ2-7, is EAGVVQSPRYKIIEKKQPVAFWCNPISGHNTLYWYLQNLGQGPELLIRYENEEAVDDSQLPKDRFSAERLKGVDSTLKIQPAELGDSAVYLCASSRATGALYEQYFGPGTRLTVT.

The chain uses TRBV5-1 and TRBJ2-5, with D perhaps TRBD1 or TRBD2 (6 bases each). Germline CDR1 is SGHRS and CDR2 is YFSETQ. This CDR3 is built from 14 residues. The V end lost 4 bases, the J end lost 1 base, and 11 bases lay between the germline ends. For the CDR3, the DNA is TGCGCCAGCAGCCCGGAGGGGGTCCAAGAGACCCAGTACTTC. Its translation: CASSPEGVQETQYF.

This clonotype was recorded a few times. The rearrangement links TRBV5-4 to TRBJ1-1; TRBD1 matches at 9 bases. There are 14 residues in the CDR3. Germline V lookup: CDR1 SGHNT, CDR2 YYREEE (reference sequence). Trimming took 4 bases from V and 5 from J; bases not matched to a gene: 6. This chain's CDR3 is CASSGDRERTEAFF. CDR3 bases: TGTGCCAGCAGCGGGGACAGGGAGAGAACTGAAGCTTTCTTT.

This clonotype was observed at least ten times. The CDR3 is CASSPGRAGAPTYNEQFF. CDR3 DNA sequence: TGTGCCAGCAGCCCCGGTAGAGCGGGGGCCCCAACGTACAATGAGCAGTTCTTC. The chain joins TRBV11-2 to TRBJ2-1; 8 bases align to TRBD2. The J segment lost 4 bases and the V segment lost 5 bases, leaving 16 bases of the junction unmatched. This CDR3 is 18 amino acids long. Germline CDR1 is SGHAT and CDR2 is FQNNGV.

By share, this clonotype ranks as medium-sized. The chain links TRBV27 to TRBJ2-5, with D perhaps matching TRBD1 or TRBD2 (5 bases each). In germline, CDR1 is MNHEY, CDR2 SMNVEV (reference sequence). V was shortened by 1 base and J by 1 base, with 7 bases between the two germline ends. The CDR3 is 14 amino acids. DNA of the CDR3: TGTGCCAGCAGTTTATTGGGGACCCAAGAGACCCAGTACTTC. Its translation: CASSLLGTQETQYF.

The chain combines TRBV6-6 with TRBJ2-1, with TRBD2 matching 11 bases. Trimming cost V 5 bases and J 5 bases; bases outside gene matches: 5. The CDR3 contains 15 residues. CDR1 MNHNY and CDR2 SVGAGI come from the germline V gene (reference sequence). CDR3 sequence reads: CASSLTSGANNEQFF. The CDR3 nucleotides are TGTGCCAGCAGTCTGACTAGCGGGGCGAACAATGAGCAGTTCTTC.

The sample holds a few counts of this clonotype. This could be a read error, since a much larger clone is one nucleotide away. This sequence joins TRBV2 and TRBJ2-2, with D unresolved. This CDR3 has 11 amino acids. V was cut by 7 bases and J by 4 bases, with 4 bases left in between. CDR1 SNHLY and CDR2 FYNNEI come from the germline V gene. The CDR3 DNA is TGTGCCAGCACCTTCACCGGGGAGCTGTTTTTT. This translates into CASTFTGELFF.

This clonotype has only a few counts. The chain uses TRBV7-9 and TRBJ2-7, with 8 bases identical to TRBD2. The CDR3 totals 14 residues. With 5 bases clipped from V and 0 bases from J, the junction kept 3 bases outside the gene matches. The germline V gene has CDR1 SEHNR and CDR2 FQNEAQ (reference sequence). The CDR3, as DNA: TGTGCCAGCAGCCCGCGGGGGGCCTCCTACGAGCAGTACTTC. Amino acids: CASSPRGASYEQYF.

The CDR3 region has the DNA TGTGCCAGCAGTCTCCGGGCAGGGATTGCTGGAAACACCATATATTTT. It specifies CASSLRAGIAGNTIYF. The chain is built from TRBV12-3 or TRBV12-4 and TRBJ1-3; TRBD1 might be the D (5 bases). Trimming removed 5 bases at V and 2 bases at J, with 16 bases between. This CDR3 contains 16 residues.

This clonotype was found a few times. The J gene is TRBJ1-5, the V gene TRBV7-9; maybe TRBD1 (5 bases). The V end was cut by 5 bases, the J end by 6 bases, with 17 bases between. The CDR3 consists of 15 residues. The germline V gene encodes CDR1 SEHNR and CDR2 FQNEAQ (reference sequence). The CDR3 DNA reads TGTGCCAGCAGCCCCGGACTCACAGGTGGTCAGCCCCAGCATTTT. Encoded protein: CASSPGLTGGQPQHF.

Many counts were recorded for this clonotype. The CDR3 loop is CASSYTQDSYGYTF. The DNA for the CDR3 is TGTGCCAGCAGTTACACACAGGACAGCTATGGCTACACCTTC. The rearrangement joins TRBV6-5 to TRBJ1-2; D is possibly TRBD1 (6 bases). The length of the CDR3 is 14 residues. Germline V gene lookup returns CDR1 MNHEY and CDR2 SVGAGI. V was pared by 2 bases and J by 4 bases, with 11 bases between.

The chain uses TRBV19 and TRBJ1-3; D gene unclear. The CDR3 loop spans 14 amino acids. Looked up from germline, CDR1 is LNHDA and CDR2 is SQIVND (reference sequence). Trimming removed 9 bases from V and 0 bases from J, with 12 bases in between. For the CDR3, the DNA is TGTGCCAGCGGACTCCAGAGCTCTGGAAACACCATATATTTT. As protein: CASGLQSSGNTIYF.

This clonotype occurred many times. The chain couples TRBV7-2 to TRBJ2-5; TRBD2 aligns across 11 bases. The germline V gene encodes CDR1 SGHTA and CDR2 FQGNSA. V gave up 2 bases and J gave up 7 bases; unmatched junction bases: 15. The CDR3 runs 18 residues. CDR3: CASSLMFSGGATLGTQYF. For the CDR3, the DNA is TGTGCCAGCAGCTTAATGTTTAGCGGGGGGGCAACCCTCGGGACCCAGTACTTC.

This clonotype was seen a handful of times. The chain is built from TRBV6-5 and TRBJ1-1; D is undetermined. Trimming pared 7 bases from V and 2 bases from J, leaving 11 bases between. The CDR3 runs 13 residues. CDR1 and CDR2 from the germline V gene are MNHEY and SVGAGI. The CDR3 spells CASNPFKNTEAFF. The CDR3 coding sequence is TGTGCCAGCAATCCTTTTAAAAACACTGAAGCTTTCTTT.

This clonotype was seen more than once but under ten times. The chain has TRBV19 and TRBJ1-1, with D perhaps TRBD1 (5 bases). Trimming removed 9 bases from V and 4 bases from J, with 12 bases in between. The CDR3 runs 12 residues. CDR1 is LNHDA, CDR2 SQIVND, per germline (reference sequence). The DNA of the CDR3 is TGTGCCAGCCGTTGGGGGGGCACTGAAGCTTTCTTT. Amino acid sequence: CASRWGGTEAFF.